Below, 12 T cell receptor beta chains from the same sample are listed, as sequenced in a study of T cells in Graves' hyperthyroidism and ophthalmopathy. The TCR beta CDR3 regions underwent amplification using RNA transcripts as the source. TCR CDR3 underwent first-round RT-PCR with the HTBI primer set. TCRdb redid the calling of the multiplex PCR reads with MiXCR, one entry per CDR3 protein. The table has about 660,000 distinct CDR3 sequences, 45% seen once. The sample taken for sequencing was peripheral blood or thyroid tissue (not recorded which). These receptors came from an adult man with Graves' disease, either hyperthyroidism or ophthalmopathy (not recorded which).

This clonotype was counted a single time. Given a much more abundant clone one base away, this may be a read error. V usage is TRBV29-1 and J usage is TRBJ1-1, with 9 bases lining up with TRBD1. Germline CDR1 reads SQVTM; CDR2 reads ANQGSEA. J lost 0 bases, V lost 6 bases, and 8 bases had no gene match. CDR3 length equals 15 residues. The CDR3, as DNA: TGCAGCGTGGAGCGGACAGGGGAAATGAACACTGAAGCTTTCTTT. Its protein product is CSVERTGEMNTEAFF. The full variable domain, in which reference TRBV29-1 and TRBJ1-1 provide the parts outside the CDR3, is SAVISQKPSRDICQRGTSLTIQCQVDSQVTMMFWYRQQPGQSLTLIATANQGSEATYESGFVIDKFPISRPNLTFSTLTVSNMSPEDSSIYLCSVERTGEMNTEAFFGQGTRLTVV.

This clonotype was observed at least ten times. The J gene is TRBJ1-4, the V gene TRBV29-1; D not certain. The CDR3 length is 14 residues. Trimming left V 3 bases short and J 7 bases short, with 15 bases between. CDR1 and CDR2 (germline): SQVTM, ANQGSEA. The CDR3 here is CSVDDPEGSEKLFF. The CDR3 DNA is TGCAGCGTTGATGACCCCGAGGGTAGTGAAAAACTGTTTTTT.

The chain recombines TRBV10-3 with TRBJ2-5; the match to TRBD1 covers 7 bases. V shed 2 bases, J shed 3 bases, and the junction held 0 bases outside the gene matches. The CDR3 totals 13 residues. CDR1 and CDR2 (germline): ENHRY, SYGVKD. The CDR3 nucleotides are TGTGCCATCAGTGAGGGGACAGAAGAGACCCAGTACTTC. Translating it yields CAISEGTEETQYF.

CDR3 in amino acids: CASSAPLQRTNYGYTF. CDR3 nucleotides: TGTGCCAGCAGCGCCCCGCTACAGAGAACCAACTATGGCTACACCTTC. V gene TRBV7-2 combines with J gene TRBJ1-2; D not certain. Trimming pared 5 bases from V and 2 bases from J, leaving 18 bases between. Germline lookup yields CDR1 SGHTA and CDR2 FQGNSA. CDR3 length: 16 residues.

This clonotype appeared many times. The chain has TRBV7-9 and TRBJ2-7; 9 bases line up with TRBD2. Germline CDR1 and CDR2: SEHNR and FQNEAQ (reference sequence). CDR3 length equals 14 residues. Unmatched junction bases numbered 2, after V lost 3 bases and J lost 2 bases. DNA for the CDR3: TGTGCCAGCAGCTTTAGCGGGGGAACCTACGAGCAGTACTTC. It is translated as CASSFSGGTYEQYF.

The gene calls are TRBV20-1 and TRBJ2-7; possible D gene TRBD1, 6 bases. From germline, CDR1 is DFQATT and CDR2 SNEGSKA (reference sequence). There are 15 residues in the CDR3. V shed 1 base and J shed 3 bases, with 16 bases lying between them. CDR3 in DNA: TGCAGTGCTAGAGGAGGGACACCCCCATTCTACGAGCAGTACTTC. This translates into CSARGGTPPFYEQYF.

The chain has TRBV7-9 and TRBJ1-1; TRBD1 is a possible D gene (6 bases). V was clipped by 5 bases and J by 4 bases, with 11 bases between them. This CDR3 comprises 13 residues. Germline loops: CDR1 SEHNR, CDR2 FQNEAQ (reference sequence). The CDR3 reads CASSRQQGTEAFF. The CDR3 nucleotides read TGTGCCAGCAGCAGACAACAGGGCACTGAAGCTTTCTTT.

The chain uses TRBV2 and TRBJ1-5; no firm D call. V was cut by 8 bases and J by 10 bases, with 18 bases left in between. The CDR3 loop spans 13 amino acids. Germline lookup yields CDR1 SNHLY and CDR2 FYNNEI. The CDR3 spells CASLEDPASPQHF. The CDR3 DNA reads as TGTGCCAGCTTGGAGGACCCGGCGTCTCCCCAGCATTTT.

As regards this clonotype: Since a much larger clone is just one base distant, this may be a read error. The rearrangement joins TRBV15 to TRBJ1-2; the D gene is possibly TRBD1 (5 bases). CDR3 length: 15 residues. In germline, CDR1 is LNHNV, CDR2 YYDKDF (reference sequence). CDR3 bases: TGTGCCACCAACAGAGAGTTTAGACAGAACTATGGCTACACCTTC. Translated: CATNREFRQNYGYTF.

The chain links TRBV18 to TRBJ2-5; D not certain. The ends were cut back, 3 bases at V and 2 bases at J, with 13 bases in the middle. The germline CDR1 and CDR2 sequences are KGHSH and LQKENI. The CDR3 runs to 15 residues. The CDR3 loop is CASSPNYGPQETQYF. The CDR3 nucleotides are TGTGCCAGCTCACCGAATTACGGGCCACAAGAGACCCAGTACTTC.

This sequence joins TRBV29-1 and TRBJ1-4, with D perhaps TRBD1 (5 bases). Trimming took off 4 bases at V and 7 bases at J, with 13 bases between the two ends. Germline-derived CDR1 and CDR2 are SQVTM and ANQGSEA. The CDR3 is 13 amino acids. The CDR3 protein is CSVGRGRVEKLFF. The DNA of the CDR3 is TGCAGCGTTGGAAGGGGACGGGTTGAAAAACTGTTTTTT.

This clonotype was seen ten or more times. The V and J genes are TRBV24-1 and TRBJ1-2; D unclear. CDR3 length: 13 residues. Germline V gene sequence: CDR1 KGHDR, CDR2 SFDVKD. Trimming pared 3 bases from V and 8 bases from J, leaving 12 bases between. CDR3 protein: CATSDPGEGGYTF. As DNA, the CDR3 is TGTGCCACCAGTGATCCCGGAGAGGGAGGCTACACCTTC.